Listed below are T cell receptor beta chains from one sample, sequenced in a study of beta chain features in type 1 diabetes. Method: immunoSEQ multiplex PCR; TCRdb's copy keeps in-frame clones and lacks some. The table shows 900,000 or so clones, with roughly 15% occurring only once. The sample comprised naive CD4+ T cells from blood. The receptors were gathered from a woman aged 18-30 years in good health. CDR3s include the opening cysteine and the closing phenylalanine or tryptophan. A D gene is named only where the DNA matches it firmly. A clone size is listed for some rows: how often the clone was seen (once, few, many), or a class if it is expanded.

>TRBJ2-1|-|-|TRBV2
TGTGCCAGCAGGACTGGGCCCTACAATGAGCAGTTCTTC
CASRTGPYNEQFF
>TRBJ1-2|-|-|TRBV28
TGTGCCAGCAGTTTGCTAGACTATGGCTACACCTTC
CASSLLDYGYTF
>TRBJ2-3|TRBD2|few|TRBV2
TGTGCCAGCAGCGGACTAGCGGGAGATACGCAGTATTTT
CASSGLAGDTQYF
>TRBJ1-2|-|few|TRBV10-3
TGTGCCAGCAGTGTCAGGAACTATGGCTACACCTTC
CASSVRNYGYTF
>TRBJ2-1|-|few|TRBV9
TGTGCCAGCAGCGTCGGGACTCGCGAATACAATGAGCAGTTCTTC
CASSVGTREYNEQFF
>TRBJ2-7|-|-|TRBV7-2
TGTGCCAGCAGCTTGGCGACGGGGGTCTACGAGCAGTACTTC
CASSLATGVYEQYF
>TRBJ2-7|-|-|TRBV7-3
TGTGCCAGCAGCGAAAGGTCCGAGCAGTACTTC
CASSERSEQYF
>TRBJ2-1|TRBD2|-|TRBV4-3
TGCGCCAGCAGCCAAGATAAACTAGCGGGATTGATAGATAATGAGCAGTTCTTC
CASSQDKLAGLIDNEQFF
>TRBJ2-1|TRBD2|-|TRBV4-3
TGCGCCAGCAGCCAAGACCCGGCTAGCGGATACAATGAGCAGTTCTTC
CASSQDPASGYNEQFF
>TRBJ2-1|TRBD1|few|TRBV6-5
TGTGCCAGCAGTTACCTAGGACAGGGGGAGCAGTTCTTC
CASSYLGQGEQFF
>TRBJ1-1|TRBD1|few|TRBV10-3
TGTGCCATCAGTGTCGGGACAGGGGGGAGGAACACTGAAGCTTTCTTT
CAISVGTGGRNTEAFF
>TRBJ1-4|-|-|TRBV2
TGTGCCGGAGGGACTAACGCGAATGAAAAACTGTTTTTT
CAGGTNANEKLFF
>TRBJ2-7|-|-|TRBV7-8
TGTGCCAGCAGCCTCGGAGAGGGACACGAGCAGTACTTC
CASSLGEGHEQYF
>TRBJ2-7|-|-|TRBV20-1
TGCACCCCGGGCCGAGACTACGAGCAGTACTTC
CTPGRDYEQYF
>TRBJ2-1|TRBD2|-|TRBV11-2
TGTGCCAGCAGCTTAGTCCTAGCGGGGGTCGGGTATGAGCAGTTCTTC
CASSLVLAGVGYEQFF
>TRBJ2-4|TRBD1|few|TRBV28
TGTGCCAGCAGTCCTCGACAGGGGCGGAACATTCAGTACTTC
CASSPRQGRNIQYF
>TRBJ2-2|-|-|TRBV28
TGTGCCAGCAGCCCTCGGACGAACACCGGGGAGCTGTTTTTT
CASSPRTNTGELFF
>TRBJ1-5|TRBD1|-|TRBV15
TGTGCCACCAGCAGAGATCCCGGACAGGGGGGTCAGCCCCAGCATTTT
CATSRDPGQGGQPQHF
>TRBJ2-1|-|few|TRBV27
TGTGCCAGCAGTTTGAGCTCCTACAATGAGCAGTTCTTC
CASSLSSYNEQFF
>TRBJ2-1|TRBD2|few|TRBV7-9
TGTGCCAGCAAGACCGGGACTAGCGGTTTAGGTGAGCAGTTCTTC
CASKTGTSGLGEQFF
>TRBJ2-1|TRBD2|-|TRBV28
TGTGCCAGCAGTTTACTAGCGGCCCTGAGCTCCTACAATGAGCAGTTCTTC
CASSLLAALSSYNEQFF
>TRBJ2-3|TRBD1|-|TRBV2
TGTGCCAGCAGTGAAAGACAGGGAGCTACAGATACGCAGTATTTT
CASSERQGATDTQYF